The clone carrying this TCR beta chain was detected only a few times. This sample was taken from a study of blood T cell repertoires in COVID-19. Original data processing: Nucleated cell number was recorded as an estimate derived from reference gene primer amplification. Profiled with immunoSEQ multiplex PCR; TCRdb holds only in-frame clones, not every one. The DNA gave D and trimming, while V, J and clone size come from that table. The data hold 220,000 or so clones, with approximately 83% observed a single time. The V end lost 6 bases, the J end lost 4 bases, and 10 bases lay between the germline ends. The CDR3 runs 13 residues. Germline V CDR1 and CDR2: LNHDA, SQIVND (reference sequence).

The receptor was derived from a woman aged 55 to 70 with acute or convalescent COVID-19. The source material was peripheral blood. This chain connects TRBV19 to TRBJ1-5; a weak D match, TRBD1 (6 bases). The CDR3 sequence is CASRGAVNQPQHF. The CDR3 nucleotides read TGTGCCAGTAGGGGGGCGGTAAATCAGCCCCAGCATTTT. Combining the CDR3 with reference TRBV19 and TRBJ1-5 gives the whole variable domain DGGITQSPKYLFRKEGQNVTLSCEQNLNHDAMYWYRQDPGQGLRLIYYSQIVNDFQKGDIAEGYSVSREKKESFPLTVTSAQKNPTAFYLCASRGAVNQPQHFGDGTRLSIL.